This note documents a single T cell receptor beta chain sequence. Its target is not known. The authors distributed each subset's genomic DNA evenly over several immunoSEQ plates. TCRdb keeps only in-frame clones here, not all; method: immunoSEQ multiplex PCR. The sample consists of 2,100,000 or so clones, approximately 96% of them appearing once. Negatively enriched CD4+ T cells were divided by CD45RA into naive and memory. This CDR3 contains 15 residues. V was pared by 7 bases and J by 9 bases, with 19 bases between. Germline-derived CDR1 and CDR2 are SGHTA and FQGNSA. This entry comes from a study of shared clonotypes between healthy human individuals. Turning to the study itself: CD4 naive cells filled three plates per donor, CD4 memory three, CD8 naive two and CD8 memory one.

Study observations and caveats: Inspection by rarefaction showed sorted-subset sequencing to be incomplete despite large depth.

The V call is TRBV7-2, the J call TRBJ1-6; D perhaps matches TRBD1 (5 bases). The TCR comes from a man between 18 and 29 years old in good health. Sequencing was carried out using naive CD4+ T cells sorted from blood. The subset is: CD45RA+ positively selected. In nucleotides, the CDR3 is TGTGCCAGCACTACGCGGGGGGGATTTGGTTCACCCCTCCACTTT. It translates to CASTTRGGFGSPLHF.